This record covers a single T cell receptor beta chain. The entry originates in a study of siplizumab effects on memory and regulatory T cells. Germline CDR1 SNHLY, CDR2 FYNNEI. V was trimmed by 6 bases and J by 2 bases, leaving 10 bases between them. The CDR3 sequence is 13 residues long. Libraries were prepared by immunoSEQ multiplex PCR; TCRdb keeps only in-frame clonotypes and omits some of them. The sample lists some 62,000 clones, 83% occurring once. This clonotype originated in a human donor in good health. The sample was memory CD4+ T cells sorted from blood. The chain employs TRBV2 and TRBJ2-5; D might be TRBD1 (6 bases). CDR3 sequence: CASRRDTQETQYF. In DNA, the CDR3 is TGTGCCAGCAGAAGGGACACTCAAGAGACCCAGTACTTC.